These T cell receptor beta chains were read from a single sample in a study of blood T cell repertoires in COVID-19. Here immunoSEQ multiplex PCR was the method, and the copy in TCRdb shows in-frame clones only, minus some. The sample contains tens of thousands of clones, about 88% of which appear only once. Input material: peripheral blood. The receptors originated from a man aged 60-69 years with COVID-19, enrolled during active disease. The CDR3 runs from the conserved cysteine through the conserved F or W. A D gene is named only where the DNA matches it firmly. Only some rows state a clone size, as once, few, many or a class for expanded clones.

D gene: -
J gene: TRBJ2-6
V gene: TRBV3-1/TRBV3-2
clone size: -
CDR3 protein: CASSQDITGSNVLTF
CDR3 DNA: TGTGCCAGCAGCCAAGATATCACAGGGTCCAACGTCCTGACTTTC

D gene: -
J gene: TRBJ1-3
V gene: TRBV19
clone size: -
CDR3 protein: CASMSSGNTIYF
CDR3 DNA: TGTGCCAGTATGAGCTCTGGAAACACCATATATTTT

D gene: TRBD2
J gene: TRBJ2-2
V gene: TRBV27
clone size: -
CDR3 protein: CASSSRLAGARYGELFF
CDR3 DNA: TGTGCCAGCAGTTCCCGACTAGCGGGGGCGAGGTACGGGGAGCTGTTTTTT

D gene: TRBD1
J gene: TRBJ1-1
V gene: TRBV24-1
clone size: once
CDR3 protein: CATRSTGGSTEAFF
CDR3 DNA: TGTGCCACCCGATCGACAGGGGGTTCCACTGAAGCTTTCTTT

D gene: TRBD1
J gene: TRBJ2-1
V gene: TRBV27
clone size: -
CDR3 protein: CASSLDRTNEQFF
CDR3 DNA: TGTGCCAGCAGCCTGGACAGGACGAATGAGCAGTTCTTC

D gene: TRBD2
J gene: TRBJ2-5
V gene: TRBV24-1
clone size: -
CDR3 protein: CATSEPGGGRWETQYF
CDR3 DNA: TGTGCCACCAGTGAACCCGGGGGGGGGCGATGGGAGACCCAGTACTTC

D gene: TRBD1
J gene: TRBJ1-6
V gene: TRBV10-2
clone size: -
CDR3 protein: CASGGQEGSPLHF
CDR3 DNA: TGCGCCAGCGGAGGACAGGAGGGTTCACCCCTCCACTTT

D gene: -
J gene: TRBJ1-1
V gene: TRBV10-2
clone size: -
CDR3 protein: CASSRGMNTEAFF
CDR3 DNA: TGCGCCAGCAGTAGGGGCATGAACACTGAAGCTTTCTTT

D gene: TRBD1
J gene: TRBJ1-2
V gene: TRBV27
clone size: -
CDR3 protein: CASSLVGQGMSGYTF
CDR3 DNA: TGTGCCAGCAGTTTAGTAGGACAGGGAATGAGTGGCTACACCTTC

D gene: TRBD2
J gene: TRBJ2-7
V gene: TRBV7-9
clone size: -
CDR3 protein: CASAGTNTYEQYF
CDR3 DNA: TGTGCCAGCGCTGGGACTAATACTTACGAGCAGTACTTC

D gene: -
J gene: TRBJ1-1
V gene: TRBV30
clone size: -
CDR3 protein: CAWTYGTNTEAFF
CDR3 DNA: TGTGCCTGGACCTACGGTACGAACACTGAAGCTTTCTTT

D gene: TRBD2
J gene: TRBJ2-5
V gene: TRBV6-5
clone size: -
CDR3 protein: CASKLAGQETQYF
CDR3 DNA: TGTGCCAGCAAGCTAGCGGGACAAGAGACCCAGTACTTC

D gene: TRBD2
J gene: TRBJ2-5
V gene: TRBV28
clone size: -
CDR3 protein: CASSLGLAGGRFQETQYF
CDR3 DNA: TGTGCCAGCAGCCTGGGACTAGCGGGAGGCCGATTCCAAGAGACCCAGTACTTC